One sample yielded the 5 T cell receptor beta chains listed below, sequenced in a study of blood T cell repertoires in COVID-19. Some clones are missing from TCRdb's copy, which holds only in-frame ones; the method was immunoSEQ multiplex PCR. The table has more than 300,000 clones, 90% seen once. Sequenced: PBMCs or T cells enriched from blood (not recorded which). Receptors were obtained from a woman in her twenties or thirties who had been exposed to COVID-19.

The chain carries TRBV5-4 and TRBJ2-7, with a possible D match to TRBD2 (6 bases). With 0 bases removed from V and 3 bases from J, the gap between germline ends came to 13 bases. The germline gives CDR1 SGHNT, CDR2 YYREEE (reference sequence). The CDR3 runs 15 residues. This chain's CDR3 is CASSLEASDYYEQYF. Written as DNA, the CDR3 is TGTGCCAGCAGCTTGGAGGCTAGCGATTACTACGAGCAGTACTTC.

The V gene is TRBV10-3, the J gene TRBJ1-1, with TRBD1 matching 8 bases. This CDR3 contains 13 residues. Germline CDR1 is ENHRY and CDR2 is SYGVKD. The ends lost 11 bases at V and 0 bases at J; junction bases unmatched: 5. CDR3 loop: CAVGQGLNTEAFF. The CDR3 region has the DNA TGTGCCGTCGGACAGGGTCTGAACACTGAAGCTTTCTTT.

This clone appeared once. The chain joins TRBV6-2 or TRBV6-3 to TRBJ2-7; the match to TRBD1 covers 10 bases. Trimming at V came to 3 bases and at J to 4 bases, leaving 6 bases not matched to a gene. From germline, CDR1 is MNHEY and CDR2 SVGEGT. This CDR3 comprises 15 residues. The CDR3 DNA is TGTGCCAGCAGTTATAGGAGGACAGGGGGATACGAGCAGTACTTC. Amino acid sequence: CASSYRRTGGYEQYF.

The V and J genes are TRBV7-7 and TRBJ2-2; 7 bases match TRBD1. V was clipped by 2 bases and J by 7 bases; unmatched bases: 4. The length of the CDR3 is 14 residues. CDR1 SSHAT and CDR2 FNYEAQ come from the germline V gene (reference sequence). CDR3 nucleotide sequence: TGTGCCAGCAGCTTACCAGGGGGAGTCGGGGAGCTGTTTTTT. Amino acid sequence: CASSLPGGVGELFF.

This rearrangement joins TRBV30 to TRBJ1-4, with TRBD1 as a possible D gene (5 bases). The germline V gene has CDR1 GTSNPN and CDR2 SVGIG (reference sequence). Trimming removed 6 bases from V and 7 bases from J, with 15 bases in between. The CDR3 is 13 amino acids. CDR3 loop: CACTGPEIEKLFF. The CDR3 DNA follows: TGTGCCTGTACAGGTCCGGAGATTGAAAAACTGTTTTTT. The whole variable domain, remainder taken from reference TRBV30 and TRBJ1-4, is SQTIHQWPATLVQPVGSPLSLECTVEGTSNPNLYWYRQAAGRGLQLLFYSVGIGQISSEVPQNLSASRPQDRQFILSSKKLLLSDSGFYLCACTGPEIEKLFFGSGTQLSVL.